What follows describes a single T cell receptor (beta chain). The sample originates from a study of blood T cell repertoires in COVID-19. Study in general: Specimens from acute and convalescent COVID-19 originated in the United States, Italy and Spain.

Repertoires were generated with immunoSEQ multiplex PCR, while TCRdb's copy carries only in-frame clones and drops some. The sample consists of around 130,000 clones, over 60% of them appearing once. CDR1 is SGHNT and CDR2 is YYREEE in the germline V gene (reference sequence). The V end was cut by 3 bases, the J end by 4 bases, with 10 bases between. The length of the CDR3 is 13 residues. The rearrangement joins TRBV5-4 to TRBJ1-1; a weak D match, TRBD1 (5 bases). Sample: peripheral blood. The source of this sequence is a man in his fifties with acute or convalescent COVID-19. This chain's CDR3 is CASSSREGTEAFF. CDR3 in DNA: TGTGCCAGCAGCTCCAGGGAGGGCACTGAAGCTTTCTTT.